Included here is one TCR beta chain sequence, with context. Its antigen remains unidentified. The sample belongs to a study of OX40 agonist ivuxolimab in advanced cancers. Study details: Ivuxolimab, an agonist antibody against OX40 (CD134), was given to patients. Patients assigned to dose escalation were diagnosed with hepatocellular carcinoma, melanoma, renal cell or head and neck cancer.

General study points: Expanded clones were, on average, more numerous among CD8+ T cells than CD4+.

The ends lost 0 bases at V and 2 bases at J; junction bases unmatched: 0. Germline V gene lookup returns CDR1 SGHNT and CDR2 YYREEE (reference sequence). The CDR3 has 16 amino acids. TCRdb's table, derived via immunoSEQ multiplex PCR, lists solely in-frame clones and lacks some. The repertoire holds under 150,000 clones, 90% seen once, with about 1.1% in the top ten. This material consisted of CD4+ or CD8+ T cells sorted from blood, taken in a trial of the OX40 agonist ivuxolimab. The chain has TRBV5-4 and TRBJ2-2; 11 nucleotides line up with TRBD2. This clonotype originated in an adult with an advanced solid tumor such as melanoma, head and neck, liver or kidney cancer. In nucleotides, the CDR3 is TGTGCCAGCAGCTTGGGACTAGCGGGAAACACCGGGGAGCTGTTTTTT. Amino acids: CASSLGLAGNTGELFF.